These T cell receptor beta chains were read from a single sample in a study of beta chain features in type 1 diabetes. Only in-frame clones appear in the TCRdb table, and some are missing; sequencing was by immunoSEQ multiplex PCR. The sample has 300,000 or so clones; over 11% are singletons. Sequenced sample: naive CD4+ T cells from blood. Receptors originate from a man aged 25-45 years with type 1 diabetes. CDR3s leave out the opening cysteine and the closing phenylalanine or tryptophan. D genes are given only for firm matches.

>TRBD1|TRBV2|TRBJ1-3
ASSLTGTGNTIY
>TRBD1|TRBV30|TRBJ2-2
AWTGGAYTGELF
>-|TRBV10-3|TRBJ2-1
AISELESSYNEQF
>-|TRBV19|TRBJ1-5
ASSISPSGGNQPQH
>TRBD1|TRBV28|TRBJ1-2
ASRVPGGNYGYT
>-|TRBV27|TRBJ2-2
ATSFFSTGELF
>TRBD2|TRBV9|TRBJ2-7
ASSPNIAGGTYEQY
>TRBD1|TRBV4-2|TRBJ1-4
ASSQGDRDDEKLF
>-|TRBV9|TRBJ2-7
ASSAGQLGDEQY
>-|TRBV4-2|TRBJ2-3
ASSPYSGTSTDTQY
>-|TRBV7-2|TRBJ1-4
ASSTGQRGKLF
>-|TRBV7-2|TRBJ1-1
AAGGAGRSIEAF
>-|TRBV28|TRBJ1-1
ASRDVGGSWTSEAF
>TRBD2|TRBV11-2|TRBJ2-1
ASNYGAGGSNEQF
>TRBD2|TRBV6-5|TRBJ2-3
ASSPLAGTDTQY
>-|TRBV4-2|TRBJ1-5
ASSQDPYSNQPQH
>TRBD2|TRBV5-1|TRBJ2-1
ASSLAGGTYNEQF
>-|TRBV30|TRBJ2-1
AWNRGGFSYNEQF
>-|TRBV29-1|TRBJ2-3
SVGTGISTDTQY
>-|TRBV7-7|TRBJ1-1
ASSPSRGTEAF
>-|TRBV29-1|TRBJ2-7
SVRMLRFSYEQY
>TRBD1|TRBV27|TRBJ2-7
ASSRTGTGYPYEQY
>TRBD1|TRBV4-2|TRBJ2-7
ASSQEARGTYEQY
>-|TRBV28|TRBJ1-5
ASSLIRLTNQPQH
>TRBD2|TRBV5-1|TRBJ2-7
ASSLSLAGGSNEQY
>-|TRBV4-2|TRBJ1-5
ASSQDGQANQPQH
>TRBD1|TRBV23-1|TRBJ2-3
ASSPTSGAGGMRSTQY
>-|TRBV6-6|TRBJ2-5
ASSPMRQNTQY
>-|TRBV5-1|TRBJ2-5
ASSLERRSTGETQY
>-|TRBV6-1|TRBJ2-7
ASRGNRAPYEQY
>-|TRBV7-2|TRBJ2-5
ASSLVGGRRETQY
>-|TRBV7-9|TRBJ1-4
ASSLNLREKLF
>TRBD1|TRBV6-1|TRBJ1-1
ASSDYRGNTEAF
>TRBD2|TRBV7-8|TRBJ2-3
ASSRPSGNTDTQY
>-|TRBV2|TRBJ2-5
ASSITGTQY
>-|TRBV27|TRBJ2-3
ASSRAAGRGRSFADTQY
>-|TRBV30|TRBJ1-1
AWRGQGLSEAF
>TRBD2|TRBV6-5|TRBJ2-7
ASSYSPRLAGGFV
>TRBD2|TRBV25-1|TRBJ2-1
ASSEWGLAGANEQF
>TRBD2|TRBV5-6|TRBJ2-1
ASSLAGSSYNEQF
>TRBD2|TRBV5-1|TRBJ2-1
ASSVSWTSGNEQF
>-|TRBV7-9|TRBJ2-1
ASTWSNEQF
>-|TRBV6-5|TRBJ2-5
ASVGGGETQY
>TRBD2|TRBV18|TRBJ2-7
ASSPLSGRVGEQY